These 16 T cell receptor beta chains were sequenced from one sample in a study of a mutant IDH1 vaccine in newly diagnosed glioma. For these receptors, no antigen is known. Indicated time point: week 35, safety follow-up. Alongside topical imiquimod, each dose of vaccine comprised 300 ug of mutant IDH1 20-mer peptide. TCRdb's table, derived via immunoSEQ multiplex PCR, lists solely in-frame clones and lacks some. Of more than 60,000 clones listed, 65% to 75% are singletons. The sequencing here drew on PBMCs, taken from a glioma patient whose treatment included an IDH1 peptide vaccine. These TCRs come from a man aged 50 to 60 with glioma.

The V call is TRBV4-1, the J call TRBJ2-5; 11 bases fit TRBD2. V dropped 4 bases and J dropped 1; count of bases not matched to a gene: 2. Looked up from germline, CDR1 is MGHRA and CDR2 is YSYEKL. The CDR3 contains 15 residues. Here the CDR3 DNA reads TGCGCCAGCAGCCGACTAGCGGGGTCCCAAGAGACCCAGTACTTC. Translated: CASSRLAGSQETQYF.

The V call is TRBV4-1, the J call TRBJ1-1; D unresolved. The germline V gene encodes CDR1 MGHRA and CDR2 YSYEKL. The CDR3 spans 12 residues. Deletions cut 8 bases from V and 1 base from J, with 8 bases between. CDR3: CASGHRNTEAFF. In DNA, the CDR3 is TGCGCCAGCGGTCACAGGAACACTGAAGCTTTCTTT.

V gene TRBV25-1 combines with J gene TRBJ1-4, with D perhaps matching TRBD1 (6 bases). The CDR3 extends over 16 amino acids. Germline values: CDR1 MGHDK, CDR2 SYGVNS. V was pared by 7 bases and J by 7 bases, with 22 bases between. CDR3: CASTSLRGGRGEKLFF. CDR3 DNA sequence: TGTGCCAGCACCTCCCTTCGAGGGGGGCGAGGTGAAAAACTGTTTTTT.

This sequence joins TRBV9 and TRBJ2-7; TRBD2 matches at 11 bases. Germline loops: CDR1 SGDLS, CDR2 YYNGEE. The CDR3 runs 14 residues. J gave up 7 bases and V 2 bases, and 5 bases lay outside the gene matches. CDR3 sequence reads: CASSVRLAGGEQYF. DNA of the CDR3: TGTGCCAGCAGCGTTAGGCTAGCGGGGGGAGAGCAGTACTTC.

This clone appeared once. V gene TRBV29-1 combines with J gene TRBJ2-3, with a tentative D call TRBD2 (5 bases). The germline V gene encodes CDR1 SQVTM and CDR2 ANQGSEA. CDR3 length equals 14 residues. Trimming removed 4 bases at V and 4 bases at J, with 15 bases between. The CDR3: CSVVGRDGADTQYF. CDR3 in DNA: TGCAGCGTTGTGGGCCGGGATGGAGCAGATACGCAGTATTTT.

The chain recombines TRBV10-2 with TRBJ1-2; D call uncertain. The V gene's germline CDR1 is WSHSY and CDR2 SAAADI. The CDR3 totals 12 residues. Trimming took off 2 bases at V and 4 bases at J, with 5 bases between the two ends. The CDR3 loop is CASSEQRYGYTF. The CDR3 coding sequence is TGCGCCAGCAGTGAGCAGCGCTATGGCTACACCTTC.

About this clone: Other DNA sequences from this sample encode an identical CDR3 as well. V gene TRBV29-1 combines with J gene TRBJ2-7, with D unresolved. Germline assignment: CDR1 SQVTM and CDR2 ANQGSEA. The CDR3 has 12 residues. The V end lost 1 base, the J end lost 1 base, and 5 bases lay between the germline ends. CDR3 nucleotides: TGCAGCGTTGAAGGCAGTTCCTACGAGCAGTACTTC. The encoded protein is CSVEGSSYEQYF.

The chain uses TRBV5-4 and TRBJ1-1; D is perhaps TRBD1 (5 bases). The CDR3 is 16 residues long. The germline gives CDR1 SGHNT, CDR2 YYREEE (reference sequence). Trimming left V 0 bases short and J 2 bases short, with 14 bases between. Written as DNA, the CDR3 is TGTGCCAGCAGCTTGGGCAGGGCGAATATTAACACTGAAGCTTTCTTT. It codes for CASSLGRANINTEAFF. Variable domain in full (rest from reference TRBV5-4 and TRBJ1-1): ETGVTQSPTHLIKTRGQQVTLRCSSQSGHNTVSWYQQALGQGPQFIFQYYREEENGRGNFPPRFSGLQFPNYSSELNVNALELDDSALYLCASSLGRANINTEAFFGQGTRLTVV.

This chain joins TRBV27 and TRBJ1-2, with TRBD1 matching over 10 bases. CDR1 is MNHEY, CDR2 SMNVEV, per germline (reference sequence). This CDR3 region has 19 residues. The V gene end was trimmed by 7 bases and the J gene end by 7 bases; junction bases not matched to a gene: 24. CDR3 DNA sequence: TGTGCCAGCACCTCCCAAGGTCTGTATCCCGACAGGGGGCAAGGTGGCTACACCTTC. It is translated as CASTSQGLYPDRGQGGYTF.

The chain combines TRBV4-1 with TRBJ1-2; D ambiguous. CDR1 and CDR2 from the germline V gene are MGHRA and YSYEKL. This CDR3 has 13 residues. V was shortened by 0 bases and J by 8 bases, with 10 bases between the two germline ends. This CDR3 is CASSQESQTGYTF. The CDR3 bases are TGCGCCAGCAGCCAAGAATCTCAGACCGGCTACACCTTC.

CDR3 loop: CASSPQGQIYEQYF. CDR3 nucleotide sequence: TGTGCCAGCTCACCACAAGGTCAGATCTACGAGCAGTACTTC. This chain connects TRBV18 to TRBJ2-7; no definite D call. The V and J ends lost 1 base and 3 bases respectively, with 10 bases between them. CDR1 and CDR2 (germline): KGHSH, LQKENI. This CDR3 has 14 residues. Supplemented by reference TRBV18 and TRBJ2-7, the full variable domain reads NAGVMQNPRHLVRRRGQEARLRCSPMKGHSHVYWYRQLPEEGLKFMVYLQKENIIDESGMPKERFSAEFPKEGPSILRIQQVVRGDSAAYFCASSPQGQIYEQYFGPGTRLTVT.

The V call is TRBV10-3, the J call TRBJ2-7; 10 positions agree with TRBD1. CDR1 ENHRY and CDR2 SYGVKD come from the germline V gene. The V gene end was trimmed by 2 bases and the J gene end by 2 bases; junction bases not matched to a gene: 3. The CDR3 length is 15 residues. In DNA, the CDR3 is TGTGCCATCAGTGAGCCCGGACAGGGGGCCTACGAGCAGTACTTC. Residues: CAISEPGQGAYEQYF.

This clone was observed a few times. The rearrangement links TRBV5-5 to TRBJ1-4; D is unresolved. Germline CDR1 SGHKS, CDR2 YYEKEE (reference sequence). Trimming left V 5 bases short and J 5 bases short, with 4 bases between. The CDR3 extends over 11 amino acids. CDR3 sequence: CASRGNEKLFF. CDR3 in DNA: TGTGCCAGCAGGGGAAATGAAAAACTGTTTTTT.

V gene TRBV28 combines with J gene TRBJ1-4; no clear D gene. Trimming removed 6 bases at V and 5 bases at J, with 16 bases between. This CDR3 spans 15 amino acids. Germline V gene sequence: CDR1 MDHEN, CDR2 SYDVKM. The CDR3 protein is CASRSPVPGNEKLFF. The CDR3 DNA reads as TGTGCCAGCAGGTCCCCGGTCCCTGGGAATGAAAAACTGTTTTTT.

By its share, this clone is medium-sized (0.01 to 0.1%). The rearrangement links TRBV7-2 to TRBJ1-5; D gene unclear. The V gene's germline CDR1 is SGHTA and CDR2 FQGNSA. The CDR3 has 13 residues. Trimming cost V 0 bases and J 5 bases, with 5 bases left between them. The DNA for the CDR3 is TGTGCCAGCAGCTTAGCAATCTATCAGCCCCAGCATTTT. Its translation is CASSLAIYQPQHF.

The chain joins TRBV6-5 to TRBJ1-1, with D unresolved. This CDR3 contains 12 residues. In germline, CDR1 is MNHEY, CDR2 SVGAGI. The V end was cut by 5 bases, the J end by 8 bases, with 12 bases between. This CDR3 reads CASSTPGKEAFF. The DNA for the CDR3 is TGTGCCAGCAGTACCCCTGGTAAGGAAGCTTTCTTT.